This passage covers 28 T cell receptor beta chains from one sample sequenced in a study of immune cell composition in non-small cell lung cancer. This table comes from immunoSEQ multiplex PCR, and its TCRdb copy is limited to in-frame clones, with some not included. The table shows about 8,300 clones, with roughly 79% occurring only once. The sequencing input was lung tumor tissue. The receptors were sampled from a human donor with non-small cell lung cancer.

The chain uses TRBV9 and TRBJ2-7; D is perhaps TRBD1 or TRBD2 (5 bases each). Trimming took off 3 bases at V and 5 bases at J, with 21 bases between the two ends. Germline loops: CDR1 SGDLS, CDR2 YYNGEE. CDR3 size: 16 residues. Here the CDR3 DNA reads TGTGCCAGCAGCGCGTATGCCTCTGGGGGTTCCAACGAGCAGTACTTC. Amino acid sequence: CASSAYASGGSNEQYF.

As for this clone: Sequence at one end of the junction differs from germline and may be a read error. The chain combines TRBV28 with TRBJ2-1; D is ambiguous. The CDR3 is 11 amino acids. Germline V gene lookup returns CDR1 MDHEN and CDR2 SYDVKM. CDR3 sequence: CASSSFNEQFF. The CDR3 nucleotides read TGTGCCAGCAGTTCCTTCAATGAGCAGTTCTTC.

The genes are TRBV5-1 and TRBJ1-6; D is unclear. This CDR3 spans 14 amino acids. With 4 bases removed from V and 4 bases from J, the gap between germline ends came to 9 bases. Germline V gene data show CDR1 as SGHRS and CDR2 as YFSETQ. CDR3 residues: CASSHELYNSPLHF. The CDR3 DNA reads TGCGCCAGCAGCCACGAGTTATATAATTCACCCCTCCACTTT.

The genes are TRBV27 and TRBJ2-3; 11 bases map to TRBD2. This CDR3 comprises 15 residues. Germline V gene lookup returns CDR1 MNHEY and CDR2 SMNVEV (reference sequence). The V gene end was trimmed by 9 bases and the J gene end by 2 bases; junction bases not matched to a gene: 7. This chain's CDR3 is CASSPGLAATDTQYF. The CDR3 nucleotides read TGTGCCAGTTCGCCGGGACTAGCGGCCACAGATACGCAGTATTTT.

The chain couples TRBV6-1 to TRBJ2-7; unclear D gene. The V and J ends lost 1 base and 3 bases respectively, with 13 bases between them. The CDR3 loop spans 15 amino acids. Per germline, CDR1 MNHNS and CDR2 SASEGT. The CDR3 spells CASSEGRANHYEQYF. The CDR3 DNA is TGTGCCAGCAGTGAAGGAAGAGCAAACCACTACGAGCAGTACTTC.

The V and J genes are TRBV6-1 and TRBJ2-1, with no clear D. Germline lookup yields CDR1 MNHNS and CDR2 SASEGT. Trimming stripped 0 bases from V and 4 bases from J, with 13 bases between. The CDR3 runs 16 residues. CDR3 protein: CASSEASNRPYNEQFF. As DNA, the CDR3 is TGTGCCAGCAGTGAAGCCTCGAACCGACCGTACAATGAGCAGTTCTTC.

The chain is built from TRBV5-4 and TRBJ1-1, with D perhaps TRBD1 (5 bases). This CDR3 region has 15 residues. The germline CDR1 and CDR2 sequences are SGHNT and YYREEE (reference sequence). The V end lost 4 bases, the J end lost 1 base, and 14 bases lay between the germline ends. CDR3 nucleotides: TGTGCCAGCAGCCGAGACCCAACAGGGAACACTGAAGCTTTCTTT. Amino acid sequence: CASSRDPTGNTEAFF. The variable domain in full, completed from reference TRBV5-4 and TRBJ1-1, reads ETGVTQSPTHLIKTRGQQVTLRCSSQSGHNTVSWYQQALGQGPQFIFQYYREEENGRGNFPPRFSGLQFPNYSSELNVNALELDDSALYLCASSRDPTGNTEAFFGQGTRLTVV.

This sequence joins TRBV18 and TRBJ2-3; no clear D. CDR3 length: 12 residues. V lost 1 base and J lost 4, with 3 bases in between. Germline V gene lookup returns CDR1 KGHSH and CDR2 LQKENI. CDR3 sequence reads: CASSPLADTQYF. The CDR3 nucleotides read TGTGCCAGCTCACCACTGGCAGATACGCAGTATTTT. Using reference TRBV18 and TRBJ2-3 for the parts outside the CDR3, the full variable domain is NAGVMQNPRHLVRRRGQEARLRCSPMKGHSHVYWYRQLPEEGLKFMVYLQKENIIDESGMPKERFSAEFPKEGPSILRIQQVVRGDSAAYFCASSPLADTQYFGPGTRLTVL.

CDR3 in amino acids: CASSSRVNTEAFF. In DNA form, the CDR3 reads TGTGCCAGCAGTTCCAGGGTGAACACTGAAGCTTTCTTT. J is TRBJ1-1 and V is TRBV6-4; maybe TRBD1 (5 bases). This CDR3 comprises 13 residues. V lost 5 bases, J lost 0 bases, and 7 bases lay in between. Germline CDR1 is MRHNA and CDR2 is SNTAGT.

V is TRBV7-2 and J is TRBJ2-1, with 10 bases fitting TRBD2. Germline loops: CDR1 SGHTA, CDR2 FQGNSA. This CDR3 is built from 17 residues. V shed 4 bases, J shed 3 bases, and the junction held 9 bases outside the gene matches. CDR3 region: CASSYKRGGLFYNEQFF. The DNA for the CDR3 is TGTGCCAGCAGCTACAAGCGGGGGGGCCTTTTCTACAATGAGCAGTTCTTC. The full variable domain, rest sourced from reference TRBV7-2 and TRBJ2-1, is GAGVSQSPSNKVTEKGKDVELRCDPISGHTALYWYRQSLGQGLEFLIYFQGNSAPDKSGLPSDRFSAERTGGSVSTLTIQRTQQEDSAVYLCASSYKRGGLFYNEQFFGPGTRLTVL.

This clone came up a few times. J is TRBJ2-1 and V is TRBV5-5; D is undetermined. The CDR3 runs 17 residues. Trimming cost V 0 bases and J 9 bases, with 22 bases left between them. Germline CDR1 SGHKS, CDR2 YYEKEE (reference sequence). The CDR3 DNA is TGTGCCAGCAGCTTGGGCTCTACCCAAGGGAAAGGAGTTGAGCAGTTCTTC. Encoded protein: CASSLGSTQGKGVEQFF.

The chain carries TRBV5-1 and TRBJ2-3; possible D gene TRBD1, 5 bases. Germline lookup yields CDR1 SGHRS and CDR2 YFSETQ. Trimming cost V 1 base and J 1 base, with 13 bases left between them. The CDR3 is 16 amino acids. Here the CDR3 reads CASSLSQGYGTDTQYF. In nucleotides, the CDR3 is TGCGCCAGCAGCTTGTCGCAGGGCTACGGCACAGATACGCAGTATTTT.

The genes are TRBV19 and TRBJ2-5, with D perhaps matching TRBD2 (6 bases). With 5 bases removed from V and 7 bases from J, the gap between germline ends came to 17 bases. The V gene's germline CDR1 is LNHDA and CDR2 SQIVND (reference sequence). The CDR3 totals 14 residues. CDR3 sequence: CASSETEGAGTQYF. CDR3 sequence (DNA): TGTGCCAGTAGTGAAACGGAGGGCGCTGGGACCCAGTACTTC.

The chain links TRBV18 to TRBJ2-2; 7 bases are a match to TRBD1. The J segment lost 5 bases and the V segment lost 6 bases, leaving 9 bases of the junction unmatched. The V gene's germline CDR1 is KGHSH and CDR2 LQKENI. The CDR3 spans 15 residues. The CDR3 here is CASSLVPGQTGELFF. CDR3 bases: TGTGCCAGCTCCCTCGTCCCGGGACAGACCGGGGAGCTGTTTTTT. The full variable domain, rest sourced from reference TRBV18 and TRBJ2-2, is NAGVMQNPRHLVRRRGQEARLRCSPMKGHSHVYWYRQLPEEGLKFMVYLQKENIIDESGMPKERFSAEFPKEGPSILRIQQVVRGDSAAYFCASSLVPGQTGELFFGEGSRLTVL.

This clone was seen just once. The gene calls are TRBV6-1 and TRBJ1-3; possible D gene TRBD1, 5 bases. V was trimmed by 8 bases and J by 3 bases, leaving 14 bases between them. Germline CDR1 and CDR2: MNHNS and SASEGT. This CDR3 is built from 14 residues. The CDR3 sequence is CASLGGGSGNTIYF. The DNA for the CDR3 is TGTGCCAGCCTGGGTGGGGGAAGTGGAAACACCATATATTTT.

The CDR3 spells CASSLGGPHGYEQYF. CDR3 sequence (DNA): TGTGCCAGCAGCTTAGGGGGGCCCCATGGATACGAGCAGTACTTC. This chain links TRBV7-6 with TRBJ2-7, with D tentatively TRBD1 (6 bases). This CDR3 contains 15 residues. CDR1 is SGHVS and CDR2 is FNYEAQ in the germline V gene. Trimming took 1 base from V and 4 from J, leaving 14 bases between them.

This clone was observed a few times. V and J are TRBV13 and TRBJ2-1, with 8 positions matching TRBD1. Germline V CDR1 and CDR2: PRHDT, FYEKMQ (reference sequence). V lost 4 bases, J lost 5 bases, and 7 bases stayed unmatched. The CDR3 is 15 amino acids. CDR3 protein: CASSSRDRFHNEQFF. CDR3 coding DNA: TGTGCCAGCAGCTCCCGGGACAGGTTCCACAATGAGCAGTTCTTC.

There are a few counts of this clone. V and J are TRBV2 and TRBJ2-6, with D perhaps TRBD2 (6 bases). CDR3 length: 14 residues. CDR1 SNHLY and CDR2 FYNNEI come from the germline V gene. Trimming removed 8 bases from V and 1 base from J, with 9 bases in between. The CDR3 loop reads CASRRESGANVLTF. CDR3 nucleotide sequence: TGTGCCAGCCGGAGGGAATCTGGGGCCAACGTCCTGACTTTC.

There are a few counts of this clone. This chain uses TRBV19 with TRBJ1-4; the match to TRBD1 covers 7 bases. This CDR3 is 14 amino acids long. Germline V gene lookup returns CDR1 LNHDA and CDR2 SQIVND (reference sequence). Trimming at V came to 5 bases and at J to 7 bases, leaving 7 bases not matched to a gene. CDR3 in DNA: TGTGCCAGTAGTGCGACAGGGCGTGGTGAAAAACTGTTTTTT. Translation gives CASSATGRGEKLFF.

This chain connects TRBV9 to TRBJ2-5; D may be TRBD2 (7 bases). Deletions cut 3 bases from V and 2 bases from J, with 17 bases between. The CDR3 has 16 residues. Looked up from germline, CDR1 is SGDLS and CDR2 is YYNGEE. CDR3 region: CASSASGGQKQETQYF. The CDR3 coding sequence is TGTGCCAGCAGCGCGTCCGGGGGGCAGAAACAAGAGACCCAGTACTTC.

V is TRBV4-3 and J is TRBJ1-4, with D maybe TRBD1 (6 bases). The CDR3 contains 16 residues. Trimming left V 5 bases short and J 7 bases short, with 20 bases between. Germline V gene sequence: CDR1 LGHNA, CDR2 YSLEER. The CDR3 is CASSGRGAGGGEKLFF. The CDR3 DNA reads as TGCGCCAGCAGCGGTAGGGGGGCCGGCGGAGGTGAAAAACTGTTTTTT.

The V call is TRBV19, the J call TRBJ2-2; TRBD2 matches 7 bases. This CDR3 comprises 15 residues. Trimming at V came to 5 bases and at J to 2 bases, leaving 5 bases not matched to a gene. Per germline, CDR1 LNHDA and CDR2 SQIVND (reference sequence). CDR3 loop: CASSSGLLNTGELFF. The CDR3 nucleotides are TGTGCCAGTAGTTCGGGACTACTTAACACCGGGGAGCTGTTTTTT.

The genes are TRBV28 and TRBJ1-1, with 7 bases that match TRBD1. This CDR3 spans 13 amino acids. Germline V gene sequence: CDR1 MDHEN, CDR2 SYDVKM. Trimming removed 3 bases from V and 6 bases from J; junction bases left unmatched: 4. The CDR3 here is CASSFSDRSEAFF. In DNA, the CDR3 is TGTGCCAGCAGTTTCTCGGACAGGTCTGAAGCTTTCTTT.

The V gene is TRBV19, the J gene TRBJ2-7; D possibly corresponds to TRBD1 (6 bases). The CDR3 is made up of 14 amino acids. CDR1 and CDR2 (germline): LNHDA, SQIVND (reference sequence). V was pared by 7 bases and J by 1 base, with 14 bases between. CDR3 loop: CASNGGWGSYEQYF. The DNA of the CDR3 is TGTGCCAGTAATGGGGGCTGGGGGTCCTACGAGCAGTACTTC.

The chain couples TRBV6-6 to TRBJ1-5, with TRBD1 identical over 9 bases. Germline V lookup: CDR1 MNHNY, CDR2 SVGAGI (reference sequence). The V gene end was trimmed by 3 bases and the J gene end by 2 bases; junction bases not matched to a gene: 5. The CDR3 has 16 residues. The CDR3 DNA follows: TGTGCCAGCAGTTATGGGACAGGGAAGGGCAATCAGCCCCAGCATTTT. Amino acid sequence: CASSYGTGKGNQPQHF.

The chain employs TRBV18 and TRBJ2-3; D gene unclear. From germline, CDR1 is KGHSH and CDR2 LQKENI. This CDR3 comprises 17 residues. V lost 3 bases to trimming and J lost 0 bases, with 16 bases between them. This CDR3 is CASSPVFAARSTDTQYF. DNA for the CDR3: TGTGCCAGCTCACCTGTGTTCGCAGCGAGAAGCACAGATACGCAGTATTTT.

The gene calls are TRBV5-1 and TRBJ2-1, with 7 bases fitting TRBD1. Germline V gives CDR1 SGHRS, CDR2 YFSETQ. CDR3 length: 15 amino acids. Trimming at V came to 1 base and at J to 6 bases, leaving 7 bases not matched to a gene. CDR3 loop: CASSLTNTGVNEQFF. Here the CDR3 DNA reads TGCGCCAGCAGCTTGACCAACACAGGGGTCAATGAGCAGTTCTTC. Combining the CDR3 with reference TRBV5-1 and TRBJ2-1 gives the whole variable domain KAGVTQTPRYLIKTRGQQVTLSCSPISGHRSVSWYQQTPGQGLQFLFEYFSETQRNKGNFPGRFSGRQFSNSRSEMNVSTLELGDSALYLCASSLTNTGVNEQFFGPGTRLTVL.

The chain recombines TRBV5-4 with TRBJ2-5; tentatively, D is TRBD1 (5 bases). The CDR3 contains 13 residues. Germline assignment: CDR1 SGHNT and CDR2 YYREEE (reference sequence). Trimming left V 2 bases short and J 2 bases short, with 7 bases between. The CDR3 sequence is CASSLQVQETQYF. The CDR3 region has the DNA TGTGCCAGCAGCTTACAGGTTCAAGAGACCCAGTACTTC.